This passage covers 3 T cell receptor beta chains from one sample sequenced in a study of blood T cells in healthy people across ages. A second PCR of 7 to 11 cycles used a sample-barcoded 5' primer and a J-beta primer mix. TCRdb re-called the 5' RACE reads through MiXCR, storing one row per CDR3 protein. The repertoire holds 1,500,000 or so distinct CDR3 sequences, with 55% to 75% as singletons. Material: blood. All receptors come from a man aged 18-30 years in good health.

This clonotype was observed once. This rearrangement joins TRBV27 to TRBJ2-1; D gene uncertain. The V gene's germline CDR1 is MNHEY and CDR2 SMNVEV (reference sequence). The ends were cut back, 8 bases at V and 1 base at J, with 15 bases in the middle. This CDR3 is built from 15 residues. The CDR3 loop is CASGPSGSSYNEQFF. In DNA, the CDR3 is TGTGCCAGCGGACCTTCAGGTAGTTCCTACAATGAGCAGTTCTTC.

This chain links TRBV3-1 with TRBJ2-1, with D possibly being TRBD2 (6 bases). This CDR3 comprises 15 residues. Germline V CDR1 and CDR2: LGHDT, YNNKEL (reference sequence). V was pared by 4 bases and J by 4 bases, with 14 bases between. The CDR3 here is CASSRGTSTYNEQFF. CDR3 sequence (DNA): TGTGCCAGCAGCCGAGGGACTTCCACTTACAATGAGCAGTTCTTC.

The V and J genes are TRBV28 and TRBJ2-4; 9 positions agree with TRBD1. The J call could be wrong; TRBJ2-7 is a better fit for the DNA end. The CDR3 runs 13 residues. The germline V gene encodes CDR1 MDHEN and CDR2 SYDVKM. The CDR3 protein is CASRAGTGIEQYF. CDR3 in DNA: TGTGCCAGCAGGGCCGGGACAGGGATCGAGCAGTACTTC.